These 2 T cell receptor beta chains originate from one sample sequenced in a study of T cell responses to AZD1222 COVID-19 vaccine. The protocol was immunoSEQ multiplex PCR, while the TCRdb copy is restricted to in-frame clones and leaves out a portion. The sample yields some 200,000 clones, approximately 89% seen once. This sample comprised peripheral blood, obtained 28 days after the second AZD1222 dose. The receptors shown here come from an adult who received the AZD1222 COVID-19 vaccine.

V and J are TRBV6-1 and TRBJ1-4; the D is unclear. Between the trimmed V and J ends, which lost 2 bases and 5 bases, there was a span of 15 bases. Per germline, CDR1 MNHNS and CDR2 SASEGT. This CDR3 comprises 16 residues. CDR3 in DNA: TGTGCCAGCAGTGAAAACCCTCCCGTTACAAATGAAAAACTGTTTTTT. This translates into CASSENPPVTNEKLFF.

The CDR3 nucleotides read TGTGCCTGGACCCCGCTAGCGGCCTACAATGAGCAGTTCTTC. Its translation: CAWTPLAAYNEQFF. The chain joins TRBV30 to TRBJ2-1, with 7 nucleotides matching TRBD2. Unmatched junction bases numbered 5, after V lost 4 bases and J lost 2 bases. Germline-derived CDR1 and CDR2 are GTSNPN and SVGIG (reference sequence). The CDR3 spans 14 residues.